The rows below give T cell receptor beta chains drawn from one sample of a study of T cell responses to AZD1222 COVID-19 vaccine. TCRdb's copy holds only in-frame clones and misses some; the assay was immunoSEQ multiplex PCR. The profile covers around 70,000 clones, with approximately 81% appearing a single time and approximately 20% taken by the ten largest. This specimen was peripheral blood, taken on day 0 of AZD1222 vaccination. Receptors originate from an adult in good health. CDR3s include the opening cysteine and the closing phenylalanine or tryptophan. The D gene is left open where the match is weak. A clone size is listed for some rows: how often the clone was seen (once, few, many), or a class if it is expanded.

TRBJ2-2 NA TRBV2 few CASRMAGELFF TGTGCCAGCAGGATGGCCGGGGAGCTGTTTTTT
TRBJ2-4 NA TRBV6-5 NA CASRILRDGLQYF TGTGCCAGCAGAATTCTCCGGGACGGACTTCAGTACTTC
TRBJ2-4 NA TRBV2 NA CATSYGGGLLENIQYF TGTGCCACTTCCTACGGGGGAGGCCTCCTCGAGAACATTCAGTACTTC
TRBJ2-3 NA TRBV19 NA CASSEADTQYF TGTGCCAGTAGTGAGGCAGATACGCAGTATTTT
TRBJ2-3 TRBD1 TRBV7-7 NA CASSPGTGWTDTQYF TGTGCTAGCAGCCCCGGGACAGGTTGGACAGATACGCAGTATTTT
TRBJ1-3 NA TRBV3-1/TRBV3-2 NA CASSPGAGNTIYF TGTGCCAGCAGCCCCGGGGCGGGAAACACCATATATTTT
TRBJ2-7 TRBD1 TRBV7-3 NA CASSLDRISYEQYF TGTGCCAGCAGCCTGGACAGGATCTCCTACGAGCAGTACTTC
TRBJ1-5 NA TRBV10-2 NA CASSERGFNSNQPQHF TGCGCCAGCAGTGAGAGGGGTTTTAATAGCAATCAGCCCCAGCATTTT
TRBJ2-1 NA TRBV7-3 once CASSSAQGNEQFF TGTGCCAGCAGCTCCGCCCAGGGAAATGAGCAGTTCTTC
TRBJ2-7 NA TRBV27 NA CASFRTYYEQYF TGTGCCAGCTTTAGGACCTACTACGAGCAGTACTTC
TRBJ2-1 NA TRBV21-1 NA CASSKDRFF TGTGCCAGCAGCAAAGACCGGTTCTTC
TRBJ1-1 NA TRBV29-1 NA CSVKRGNTEAFF TGCAGCGTGAAGAGGGGAAACACTGAAGCTTTCTTT
TRBJ1-3 NA TRBV6-4 NA CASRHGRASGNTIYF TGTGCCAGCAGACACGGCAGAGCCTCTGGAAACACCATATATTTT
TRBJ2-1 TRBD2 TRBV14 NA CASSLSGAVRTNEQFF TGTGCCAGCAGCCTCAGCGGGGCCGTCCGCACGAATGAGCAGTTCTTC
TRBJ1-2 NA TRBV6-5 NA CASSYSTRYGYTF TGTGCCAGCAGTTACTCGACCCGTTATGGCTACACCTTC
TRBJ1-5 NA TRBV18 many CASSPRGEVYSNQPQHF TGTGCCAGCTCACCAAGGGGGGAAGTTTATAGCAATCAGCCCCAGCATTTT
TRBJ2-7 NA TRBV6-6 NA CASSDRYEQYF TGTGCCAGCAGTGACAGGTACGAGCAGTACTTC
TRBJ2-3 NA TRBV2 few CASSRRVSTDTQYF TGTGCCAGCAGTCGCCGGGTATCGACAGATACGCAGTATTTT
TRBJ2-3 NA TRBV5-1 NA CASSWGQADTQYF TGCGCCAGCAGCTGGGGGCAGGCAGATACGCAGTATTTT
TRBJ2-5 NA TRBV11-2 NA CASSFTGEETQYF TGTGCCAGCAGCTTTACGGGGGAAGAGACCCAGTACTTC
TRBJ1-2 TRBD1 TRBV5-1 NA CASSFTGDGYTF TGCGCCAGCAGCTTTACAGGGGATGGCTACACCTTC
TRBJ2-5 TRBD2 TRBV27 NA CASSFTGRVIGTQYF TGTGCCAGCAGTTTCACCGGGAGGGTTATTGGGACCCAGTACTTC
TRBJ2-7 NA TRBV10-3 few CAIGYSYEQYF TGTGCCATAGGGTACTCCTACGAGCAGTACTTC
TRBJ2-1 TRBD2 TRBV5-4 few CASSTMTSVSNNEQFF TGTGCCAGCAGCACGATGACTAGCGTCTCCAACAATGAGCAGTTCTTC
TRBJ1-2 TRBD1 TRBV19 NA CASSIGTDYGYTF TGTGCCAGTAGTATCGGGACAGACTATGGCTACACCTTC
TRBJ1-1 TRBD1 TRBV27 NA CASNSFGPGQVNTEAFF TGTGCCAGCAACAGTTTCGGACCGGGACAGGTGAACACTGAAGCTTTCTTT
TRBJ1-2 NA TRBV5-1 few CASSAGTKGFNYGYTF TGCGCCAGCAGCGCTGGGACGAAGGGTTTTAACTATGGCTACACCTTC